These T cell receptor beta chains were read from a single sample in a study of cytomegalovirus exposure and HLA in healthy donors. This table comes from immunoSEQ multiplex PCR, and its TCRdb copy is limited to in-frame clones, with some not included. The sample consists of more than 85,000 clones, just under 70% of them appearing once. The source material was PBMCs. The receptors here all came from a woman in her 70s in good health and CMV-seropositive. The CDR3 runs from the conserved cysteine through the conserved F or W. D genes are given only for firm matches. The size field is filled for only some rows; it gives once, few, many or a size class.

j_call,clone_size,v_call,d_call,cdr3_aa,cdr3_nt
TRBJ2-7,.,TRBV6-5,TRBD2,CASRAGLGTSYEQYF,TGTGCCAGCAGAGCGGGACTGGGGACTTCCTACGAGCAGTACTTC
TRBJ2-1,.,TRBV18,TRBD1,CASFRGGTGGYNEQFF,TGTGCCAGCTTCAGAGGGGGGACAGGGGGCTACAATGAGCAGTTCTTC
TRBJ1-1,.,TRBV2,.,CASSDRAHTEAFF,TGTGCCAGCAGTGACAGGGCCCACACTGAAGCTTTCTTT
TRBJ2-1,.,TRBV6-6,.,CATAPRVTYNEQFF,TGTGCCACGGCTCCCAGGGTAACCTACAATGAGCAGTTCTTC
TRBJ1-4,.,TRBV21-1,.,CASSKGTGRKEKLFF,TGTGCCAGCAGCAAGGGGACAGGGAGAAAAGAAAAACTGTTTTTT
TRBJ2-1,.,TRBV6-1,TRBD2,CASSRLAGDYNEQFF,TGTGCCAGCAGTAGACTAGCGGGGGACTACAATGAGCAGTTCTTC
TRBJ1-1,.,TRBV5-1,TRBD1,CASRTGLGGNTEAFF,TGCGCCAGTCGGACAGGGCTAGGAGGGAACACTGAAGCTTTCTTT
TRBJ1-2,.,TRBV4-1,.,CASSQVFPGSNYGYTF,TGCGCCAGCAGCCAAGTTTTTCCCGGGAGTAACTATGGCTACACCTTC
TRBJ2-1,once,TRBV2,TRBD2,CARRGRASGGSYNEQFF,TGTGCCAGGAGGGGAAGGGCTAGCGGGGGAAGTTACAATGAGCAGTTCTTC
TRBJ1-1,once,TRBV30,TRBD1,CAWTTGALGTEAFF,TGTGCCTGGACTACAGGGGCGCTAGGGACTGAAGCTTTCTTT
TRBJ2-1,few,TRBV5-1,TRBD2,CASSRLAGGLFSYNEQFF,TGCGCCAGCAGCCGACTAGCGGGGGGGCTTTTCTCCTACAATGAGCAGTTCTTC
TRBJ1-1,.,TRBV7-9,.,CASSLTDTGFWTEAFF,TGTGCCAGCAGCTTAACGGATACAGGGTTTTGGACTGAAGCTTTCTTT
TRBJ1-2,.,TRBV27,.,CASSFGTSYGYTF,TGTGCCAGCAGTTTTGGGACTTCCTATGGCTACACCTTC
TRBJ2-7,.,TRBV28,TRBD1,CASTYRQGAQYEQYF,TGTGCCAGCACATACCGACAGGGGGCGCAGTACGAGCAGTACTTC
TRBJ1-1,.,TRBV13,.,CASSTLTSSGAFF,TGTGCCAGCAGCACCCTCACCAGTTCGGGGGCTTTCTTT
TRBJ1-1,.,TRBV7-3,.,CASSAPGNTEAFF,TGTGCCAGCAGCGCCCCAGGGAACACTGAAGCTTTCTTT
TRBJ1-6,.,TRBV2,.,CASKQEYNSPLHF,TGTGCCAGCAAACAGGAGTATAATTCACCCCTCCACTTT
TRBJ1-1,.,TRBV7-2,.,CASSLLDSLNTEAFF,TGTGCCAGCAGCTTACTCGACAGCCTGAACACTGAAGCTTTCTTT
TRBJ2-5,.,TRBV4-2,.,CASSQEHRGAGETQYF,TGTGCCAGCAGCCAAGAACACCGGGGGGCCGGAGAGACCCAGTACTTC
TRBJ2-7,.,TRBV5-6,.,CASSLAGPGDLRPYEQYF,TGTGCCAGCAGCTTGGCCGGCCCGGGGGATCTCCGACCCTACGAGCAGTACTTC
TRBJ1-1,.,TRBV19,.,CASSIFGETEAFF,TGTGCCAGTAGTATATTTGGGGAGACTGAAGCTTTCTTT
TRBJ1-2,.,TRBV9,.,CASTEGGNSYGYTF,TGTGCCAGCACCGAGGGGGGGAATTCTTATGGCTACACCTTC
TRBJ1-6,.,TRBV21-1,.,CASRPAREAGRNSPLHF,TGTGCCAGCAGGCCCGCAAGGGAGGCGGGGCGGAATTCACCCCTCCACTTT
TRBJ2-7,.,TRBV30,TRBD2,CAWSGGGRATSSYEQYF,TGTGCCTGGAGTGGGGGGGGGAGGGCTACTAGCTCCTACGAGCAGTACTTC
TRBJ2-1,.,TRBV2,TRBD1,CASRQTGGNEQFF,TGTGCCAGCAGGCAGACAGGGGGCAATGAGCAGTTCTTC
TRBJ2-3,.,TRBV30,.,CAWSVGGATDTQYF,TGTGCCTGGAGTGTCGGGGGAGCAACAGATACGCAGTATTTT
TRBJ2-6,.,TRBV25-1,.,CASSASAGANVLTF,TGTGCCAGCAGTGCGAGCGCTGGGGCCAACGTCCTGACTTTC
TRBJ1-2,few,TRBV18,.,CASSPPGEANYGYTF,TGTGCCAGCTCACCACCGGGCGAAGCTAACTATGGCTACACCTTC
TRBJ2-1,.,TRBV7-2,.,CASSREILIDNEQFF,TGTGCCAGCAGCCGAGAGATACTAATTGACAATGAGCAGTTCTTC
TRBJ1-1,.,TRBV6-1,TRBD1,CASSVGQTNTEAFF,TGTGCCAGCAGCGTGGGACAGACGAACACTGAAGCTTTCTTT
TRBJ2-7,.,TRBV5-4,TRBD1,CASSSQGTHYEQYF,TGTGCCAGCTCTTCACAGGGGACGCATTACGAGCAGTACTTC
TRBJ2-2,.,TRBV6-1,.,CASITSGGTGELFF,TGTGCCAGCATTACATCCGGCGGCACCGGGGAGCTGTTTTTT
TRBJ1-1,.,TRBV6-5,.,CASSYGRGLNTEAFF,TGTGCCAGCAGTTACGGGCGCGGGCTGAACACTGAAGCTTTCTTT
TRBJ2-5,.,TRBV7-2,.,CASSGPPSQETQYF,TGTGCCAGCAGCGGGCCCCCCTCCCAAGAGACCCAGTACTTC
TRBJ1-5,.,TRBV10-3,.,CASTGSDGNQPQHF,TGTGCCAGTACAGGGTCCGATGGCAATCAGCCCCAGCATTTT
TRBJ1-2,.,TRBV6-5,.,CASSYDLQAWGEGYTF,TGTGCCAGCAGTTACGATTTGCAGGCGTGGGGGGAGGGCTACACCTTC
TRBJ1-4,.,TRBV30,TRBD1,CAWSAFGQGITNEKLFF,TGTGCCTGGAGTGCTTTCGGACAGGGCATAACTAATGAAAAACTGTTTTTT
TRBJ1-2,few,TRBV25-1,TRBD1,CASSGGTGSGYTF,TGTGCCAGCAGTGGGGGGACAGGGAGCGGCTACACCTTC
TRBJ2-1,.,TRBV4-3,TRBD2,CASSQDKKSGAMQFF,TGCGCCAGCAGCCAAGATAAGAAGAGCGGGGCCATGCAGTTCTTC
TRBJ1-3,few,TRBV7-2,TRBD1,CASRATGGGNTIYF,TGTGCCAGCAGGGCGACAGGGGGCGGAAACACCATATATTTT
TRBJ1-4,.,TRBV25-1,TRBD1,CASSDMSQGALGEKLFF,TGTGCCAGCAGTGATATGTCACAGGGGGCGCTGGGTGAAAAACTGTTTTTT
TRBJ2-1,few,TRBV13,TRBD2,CASSSRTSGGVDEQFF,TGTGCCAGCAGCTCTCGGACTAGCGGGGGGGTAGATGAGCAGTTCTTC
TRBJ1-6,few,TRBV19,.,CASNGYYNSPLHF,TGTGCCAGTAACGGGTACTATAATTCACCCCTCCACTTT
TRBJ2-7,few,TRBV10-3,TRBD1,CAISLLGQGAYEQYF,TGTGCCATCAGCCTCCTGGGACAGGGAGCTTACGAGCAGTACTTC
TRBJ2-1,.,TRBV7-6,TRBD1,CASSSQGMINEQFF,TGTGCCAGCAGCTCACAGGGGATGATCAATGAGCAGTTCTTC
TRBJ2-7,.,TRBV30,.,CAWSGGVGEQYF,TGTGCCTGGAGTGGGGGGGTTGGTGAGCAGTACTTC
TRBJ2-1,once,TRBV2,TRBD2,CASRAAGGSYNEQFF,TGTGCCAGCAGGGCAGCGGGGGGTTCCTACAATGAGCAGTTCTTC
TRBJ1-3,.,TRBV5-4,TRBD1,CASSFVTGGAGNTIYF,TGTGCCAGCAGTTTTGTTACAGGGGGGGCCGGAAACACCATATATTTT
TRBJ2-2,.,TRBV5-1,TRBD1,CASRQGANGELFF,TGCGCCAGTCGCCAGGGGGCTAACGGGGAGCTGTTTTTT